This TCR beta chain was identified during a study of blood T cell repertoires in COVID-19. Across the study: There were acute and convalescent COVID-19 samples, and they came from the United States, Italy and Spain. PBMCs, B-cell-depleted T cells, or T cells provided the cDNA or gDNA that made up the material.

CDR3 length equals 15 residues. V gave up 4 bases and J gave up 4 bases, with 17 bases separating them. CDR1 is SGHRS, CDR2 YFSETQ, per germline. Original processing methods: The assay estimated nucleated cells by amplifying reference gene primers. Using immunoSEQ multiplex PCR, the repertoire was profiled, and TCRdb retains in-frame clones only, with some absent. The V and J calls and the clone size are those of that table, but D and trimming were determined from the DNA. The sample includes about 140,000 clones, around 90% seen only once; the top ten take less than 2%. The rearrangement uses TRBV5-1 and TRBJ1-1; D might be TRBD1 (6 bases). The receptor's source is a man aged 65 to 79 with acute or convalescent COVID-19. Sequences were obtained from peripheral blood. The CDR3 DNA reads TGCGCCAGCAGCGTTGACGGGTTAGGGGGCACTGAAGCTTTCTTT. This encodes CASSVDGLGGTEAFF. The entire variable domain, with the rest obtained from reference TRBV5-1 and TRBJ1-1, is as follows: KAGVTQTPRYLIKTRGQQVTLSCSPISGHRSVSWYQQTPGQGLQFLFEYFSETQRNKGNFPGRFSGRQFSNSRSEMNVSTLELGDSALYLCASSVDGLGGTEAFFGQGTRLTVV.